One and the same sample provided the 12 T cell receptor beta chains below, sequenced in a study of T cells after yellow fever vaccination. MiXCR, run by TCRdb on the 5' RACE reads, gives a single entry per CDR3 protein. The table includes roughly 250,000 distinct CDR3 sequences, 13% detected once. The source material was CD4+ T cells sorted from PBMCs, sampled 45 days after the yellow fever booster vaccination. These TCRs come from a man aged 25-45 years who received the YFV17D yellow fever vaccine.

This clonotype appeared a few times. The chain uses TRBV5-6 and TRBJ2-5; D gene ambiguous. Germline assignment: CDR1 SGHDT and CDR2 YYEEEE. This CDR3 comprises 15 residues. Trimming removed 4 bases from V and 3 bases from J, with 16 bases in between. CDR3 DNA sequence: TGTGCCAGCAGCACCTTCGGCTTGTCCAAAGAGACCCAGTACTTC. The encoded protein is CASSTFGLSKETQYF.

J is TRBJ2-7 and V is TRBV5-1, with a weak D call TRBD2 (6 bases). Germline lookup yields CDR1 SGHRS and CDR2 YFSETQ. Trimming stripped 7 bases from V and 4 bases from J, with 21 bases between. The CDR3 is made up of 15 amino acids. The CDR3 loop is CASSQTGGVGYEQYF. The CDR3 DNA sequence: TGCGCCAGCTCCCAGACGGGCGGGGTCGGGTACGAGCAGTACTTC.

This clonotype has only a few counts. The chain couples TRBV29-1 to TRBJ2-5, with D unresolved. The CDR3 totals 11 residues. CDR1 and CDR2 from the germline V gene are SQVTM and ANQGSEA. V shed 6 bases and J shed 2 bases, with 7 bases lying between them. In DNA, the CDR3 is TGCAGCGTAAGCCAGCAAGAGACCCAGTACTTC. This encodes CSVSQQETQYF. Full variable domain (outside the CDR3, taken from reference TRBV29-1 and TRBJ2-5): SAVISQKPSRDICQRGTSLTIQCQVDSQVTMMFWYRQQPGQSLTLIATANQGSEATYESGFVIDKFPISRPNLTFSTLTVSNMSPEDSSIYLCSVSQQETQYFGPGTRLLVL.

This clonotype has a count of ten or more. The genes are TRBV5-1 and TRBJ2-7; 9 bases are shared with TRBD1. Germline V gene data show CDR1 as SGHRS and CDR2 as YFSETQ. Trimming took 0 bases from V and 0 from J; bases not matched to a gene: 4. The CDR3 loop spans 16 amino acids. The CDR3: CASSLEGTGSSYEQYF. The CDR3 bases are TGCGCCAGCAGCTTGGAGGGGACAGGGAGCTCCTACGAGCAGTACTTC.

This clonotype has a handful of counts. CDR3: CASSPGTLSNQPQHF. The CDR3 DNA sequence: TGTGCCAGCTCACCCGGGACACTTAGCAATCAGCCCCAGCATTTT. The V and J genes are TRBV18 and TRBJ1-5; the D gene is possibly TRBD1 (6 bases). V gave up 3 bases and J gave up 0 bases, with 9 bases separating them. Germline assignment: CDR1 KGHSH and CDR2 LQKENI. The CDR3 is 15 residues long.

The chain links TRBV7-9 to TRBJ2-1; D is uncertain. Germline CDR1 reads SEHNR; CDR2 reads FQNEAQ (reference sequence). The CDR3 is made up of 15 amino acids. Deletions cut 5 bases from V and 8 bases from J, with 19 bases between. CDR3 DNA sequence: TGTGCCAGCAGCCACGAGGTCCTCCGGGTGCATGAGCAGTTCTTC. Its protein is CASSHEVLRVHEQFF.

In nucleotides, the CDR3 is TGCAGCGTTGTAGCGGGAAACCCCTCCTACGAGCAGTACTTC. Translating gives CSVVAGNPSYEQYF. The chain is built from TRBV29-1 and TRBJ2-7; 8 nucleotides match TRBD2. Germline V gene sequence: CDR1 SQVTM, CDR2 ANQGSEA. V trimming: 4 bases; J trimming: 0 bases; junction bases outside the gene matches: 5. This CDR3 region has 14 residues.

The CDR3 sequence is CSVAPPTNTGELFF. Written as DNA, the CDR3 is TGCAGCGTTGCCCCCCCTACGAACACCGGGGAGCTGTTTTTT. The chain employs TRBV29-1 and TRBJ2-2; D unresolved. Trimming took 4 bases from V and 0 from J, leaving 9 bases between them. Germline V CDR1 and CDR2: SQVTM, ANQGSEA. The CDR3 is 14 amino acids.

The V gene is TRBV28, the J gene TRBJ1-4, with D tentatively TRBD1 (5 bases). The CDR3 has 14 residues. V lost 6 bases and J 8 bases, leaving 16 bases between the germline ends. Per the germline V gene, CDR1 is MDHEN and CDR2 is SYDVKM. The CDR3 loop is CASRTNQGGEKLFF. The CDR3 nucleotides are TGTGCCAGCAGGACGAACCAGGGCGGCGAAAAACTGTTTTTT.

This clonotype was observed a handful of times. The chain carries TRBV4-3 and TRBJ1-1; D is uncertain. V lost 0 bases to trimming and J lost 0 bases, with 5 bases between them. CDR3 length: 14 residues. Germline V CDR1 and CDR2: LGHNA, YSLEER. The CDR3 sequence: CASSQDSVNTEAFF. The CDR3 nucleotides read TGCGCCAGCAGCCAAGATAGTGTGAACACTGAAGCTTTCTTT.

This clonotype was counted between two and nine times. The rearrangement links TRBV7-9 to TRBJ2-3, with D unresolved. Germline V gives CDR1 SEHNR, CDR2 FQNEAQ (reference sequence). V was pared by 6 bases and J by 4 bases, with 8 bases between. The CDR3 has 12 residues. The CDR3 reads CASSSTADTQYF. The CDR3 DNA reads TGTGCCAGCAGTTCTACAGCAGATACGCAGTATTTT.

V usage is TRBV7-2 and J usage is TRBJ1-2, with a weak D call TRBD1 (6 bases). Germline V gives CDR1 SGHTA, CDR2 FQGNSA. The CDR3 has 14 amino acids. V dropped 3 bases and J dropped 5 bases, with 13 bases sitting between them. The CDR3: CASSLPGGGYGYTF. In DNA form, the CDR3 reads TGTGCCAGCAGCTTGCCTGGGGGCGGTTATGGCTACACCTTC.